The entry below describes one TCR beta chain. This entry comes from a study of identical twins. cDNA carried unique molecular identifiers, and a universal primer site was added by template switching. In TCRdb, the 5' RACE reads were re-called with MiXCR into one record per CDR3 protein. This repertoire shows 420,000 or so distinct CDR3 sequences, 18% found once; its top ten account for around 12%. V was cut by 0 bases and J by 0 bases, with 10 bases left in between. The CDR3 extends over 16 amino acids. CDR1 is MNHEY and CDR2 is SVGAGI in the germline V gene. The chain employs TRBV6-5 and TRBJ2-3, with a weak D call TRBD2 (5 bases). The sequence was collected from a man aged 45-65 years in good health. Sequencing was done on a sample of naive T cells sorted from blood. CDR3 residues: CASSYSGRSSTDTQYF. The CDR3 coding sequence is TGTGCCAGCAGTTACTCTGGGAGATCTAGCACAGATACGCAGTATTTT.